This T cell receptor beta chain came from a study of beta chain features in type 1 diabetes. There are a few counts of this clone. Expressed TCRB transcripts got sequenced, as all isolated RNA was reverse transcribed. Clones were read by immunoSEQ multiplex PCR, and TCRdb kept only the in-frame ones, dropping some. This sample has about 320,000 clones, with 14% found just once. From germline, CDR1 is MDHEN and CDR2 SYDVKM. This CDR3 has 12 residues. V was pared by 3 bases and J by 0 bases, with 1 base between. V and J are TRBV28 and TRBJ2-3; D gene unclear. The receptor was isolated from a man in his thirties or forties in good health. Input material: central memory CD4+ T cells from blood. DNA of the CDR3: TGTGCCAGCAGTTTCAGCACAGATACGCAGTATTTT. Protein sequence: CASSFSTDTQYF.